The 27 T cell receptor beta chains presented below share a single source sample, sequenced in a study of vaccination and CD4 T cells after COVID-19. Regarding treatment: approximately nine-day PBMC culture with coronavirus spike peptide pools or control peptides (ViraFEST assay). Their antigens remain unidentified. At the Johns Hopkins FTIC core, DNA taken from cultured CD4+ T cells was sequenced by way of the Oncomine TCR Beta short-read assay. MiXCR, run by TCRdb on the PCR reads, gives a single entry per CDR3 protein. The sample lists 18,000 or so distinct CDR3 sequences, around 38% occurring once. The sequencing used CD4+ T cells from blood, cultured in vitro, collected before SARS-CoV-2 vaccination. The receptor set was obtained from a human donor who received a COVID-19 vaccine.

This clonotype appeared a few times. This chain joins TRBV7-9 and TRBJ1-5, with 8 bases aligning to TRBD1. V lost 4 bases, J lost 7 bases, and 6 bases stayed unmatched. The CDR3 is 14 residues long. CDR1 is SEHNR, CDR2 FQNEAQ, per germline (reference sequence). CDR3 sequence reads: CASSYDRGGQPQHF. The CDR3 DNA sequence: TGTGCCAGCAGCTACGACAGGGGAGGCCAGCCCCAGCATTTT.

Only a few counts were recorded for this clonotype. The chain carries TRBV23-1 and TRBJ2-7, with TRBD1 matching over 12 bases. TRBV23-1 is assigned to the ORF class and has an uncertain function. J gave up 5 bases and V 0 bases, and 8 bases lay outside the gene matches. The CDR3 totals 17 residues. The DNA for the CDR3 is TGCGCCAGCAGTCAATCGAGGGACAGGGGGCGAATCGACGAGCAGTACTTC. Protein product: CASSQSRDRGRIDEQYF.

The chain uses TRBV20-1 and TRBJ2-3; 8 bases agree with TRBD2. The CDR3 contains 18 residues. The germline V gene has CDR1 DFQATT and CDR2 SNEGSKA (reference sequence). V was clipped by 4 bases and J by 8 bases; unmatched bases: 23. CDR3 DNA sequence: TGCAGTGCTATACCTGGCGGGGGGCGAGGGGATTCGATGGGTACGCAGTATTTT. Residues: CSAIPGGGRGDSMGTQYF.

This clonotype came up a few times. As DNA, the CDR3 is TGCGCCAGCAGGACCGGGACTAGCGTACAAGAGACCCAGTACTTC. Translating gives CASRTGTSVQETQYF. The chain recombines TRBV5-1 with TRBJ2-5; 10 bases match TRBD2. This CDR3 spans 15 amino acids. The germline gives CDR1 SGHRS, CDR2 YFSETQ. After removal of 5 bases from V and 2 bases from J, the junction contained 6 bases not matched to a gene.

This chain links TRBV20-1 with TRBJ1-1; D gene uncertain. V was pared by 7 bases and J by 2 bases, with 14 bases between. CDR3 size: 13 residues. Germline V gene data show CDR1 as DFQATT and CDR2 as SNEGSKA (reference sequence). The CDR3 bases are TGCAGTGTACTCCGCCCGATTAACACTGAAGCTTTCTTT. Amino acid sequence: CSVLRPINTEAFF.

A few counts support this clonotype. This rearrangement joins TRBV14 to TRBJ2-7; no clear D. From germline, CDR1 is SGHDN and CDR2 FVKESK. Trimming shortened V by 3 bases and J by 5 bases, and 11 bases separated the two germline ends. The CDR3 runs to 13 residues. CDR3 region: CASSQGSVDEQYF. CDR3 DNA: TGTGCCAGCAGCCAGGGGTCGGTCGACGAGCAGTACTTC.

This clonotype was recorded a few times. The rearrangement links TRBV24-1 to TRBJ1-1, with D maybe TRBD1 (5 bases). Germline loops: CDR1 KGHDR, CDR2 SFDVKD. This CDR3 has 13 amino acids. V shed 3 bases and J shed 1 base, with 5 bases lying between them. In nucleotides, the CDR3 is TGTGCCACCAGTGATGGGGGGAACACTGAAGCTTTCTTT. Translating it yields CATSDGGNTEAFF.

This chain connects TRBV7-9 to TRBJ2-5; D is ambiguous. V lost 1 base to trimming and J lost 0 bases, with 3 bases between them. CDR1 is SEHNR and CDR2 is FQNEAQ in the germline V gene (reference sequence). This CDR3 has 13 amino acids. The CDR3 nucleotides read TGTGCCAGCAGCTTAGGGGACCAAGAGACCCAGTACTTC. It specifies CASSLGDQETQYF. The variable domain in full, completed from reference TRBV7-9 and TRBJ2-5, reads DTGVSQNPRHKITKRGQNVTFRCDPISEHNRLYWYRQTLGQGPEFLTYFQNEAQLEKSRLLSDRFSAERPKGSFSTLEIQRTEQGDSAMYLCASSLGDQETQYFGPGTRLLVL.

The chain has TRBV5-6 and TRBJ2-1; the D is unclear. CDR3 length: 15 residues. Trimming cost V 4 bases and J 0 bases, with 11 bases left between them. Germline lookup yields CDR1 SGHDT and CDR2 YYEEEE. The CDR3 sequence: CASSPTPSSYNEQFF. The CDR3 nucleotides read TGTGCCAGCAGCCCAACACCGAGCTCCTACAATGAGCAGTTCTTC.

This chain uses TRBV20-1 with TRBJ1-2; the D gene is possibly TRBD1 (6 bases). V shed 0 bases and J shed 1 base, with 12 bases lying between them. Germline lookup yields CDR1 DFQATT and CDR2 SNEGSKA (reference sequence). CDR3 length equals 15 residues. The DNA of the CDR3 is TGCAGTGCTAGAGATTTGGCACAGGGTAACTATGGCTACACCTTC. Protein sequence: CSARDLAQGNYGYTF.

The chain joins TRBV19 to TRBJ1-2; D unresolved. Germline CDR1 is LNHDA and CDR2 is SQIVND (reference sequence). The ends were cut back, 3 bases at V and 4 bases at J, with 9 bases in the middle. This CDR3 is 13 amino acids long. CDR3 sequence: CASSIEGAYGYTF. In DNA, the CDR3 is TGTGCCAGTAGTATCGAGGGCGCCTATGGCTACACCTTC. Looking up the rest from reference TRBV19 and TRBJ1-2 gives the full variable domain: DGGITQSPKYLFRKEGQNVTLSCEQNLNHDAMYWYRQDPGQGLRLIYYSQIVNDFQKGDIAEGYSVSREKKESFPLTVTSAQKNPTAFYLCASSIEGAYGYTFGSGTRLTVV.

This clonotype was counted only a few times. V gene TRBV7-2 combines with J gene TRBJ1-5; 7 bases line up with TRBD1. The CDR3 has 16 residues. Per germline, CDR1 SGHTA and CDR2 FQGNSA. The ends lost 5 bases at V and 4 bases at J; junction bases unmatched: 11. The CDR3 loop is CASSARTLTGNQPQHF. CDR3 sequence (DNA): TGTGCCAGCAGCGCAAGAACCTTGACAGGGAATCAGCCCCAGCATTTT.

This chain uses TRBV15 with TRBJ2-5; no reliable D call. The germline CDR1 and CDR2 sequences are LNHNV and YYDKDF (reference sequence). This CDR3 has 15 residues. Trimming took off 1 base at V and 0 bases at J, with 9 bases between the two ends. The CDR3 region has the DNA TGTGCCACCAGCAGAGGGCAGCTCTACCAAGAGACCCAGTACTTC. This codes for CATSRGQLYQETQYF.

V is TRBV18 and J is TRBJ2-3; 7 bases match TRBD1. This CDR3 is built from 15 residues. Germline V gene sequence: CDR1 KGHSH, CDR2 LQKENI. Trimming removed 3 bases from V and 5 bases from J; junction bases left unmatched: 8. CDR3 nucleotide sequence: TGTGCCAGCTCACCCAACCACTCAGGGGGAGATACGCAGTATTTT. The encoded protein is CASSPNHSGGDTQYF.

About this clonotype itself: Mismatch with germline at one junction end may stem from a read error. The rearrangement uses TRBV7-2 and TRBJ2-7; possibly TRBD2 for D (7 bases). The CDR3 length is 15 residues. The germline gives CDR1 SGHTA, CDR2 FQGNSA. The CDR3 nucleotides are TGTGCCAGCAGCTTAGAAGGGGGGGCCACCTACGAGCGGTACTTC. It is translated as CASSLEGGATYERYF.

The V and J genes are TRBV27 and TRBJ1-2; D is unclear. V was clipped by 8 bases and J by 4 bases, with 17 bases between them. The CDR3 is made up of 14 amino acids. CDR1 MNHEY and CDR2 SMNVEV come from the germline V gene (reference sequence). In nucleotides, the CDR3 is TGTGCCAGCGGAACCTTAGGGTACACCTATGGCTACACCTTC. Encoded protein: CASGTLGYTYGYTF.

The chain has TRBV7-8 and TRBJ1-2; D is unclear. The CDR3 is 16 amino acids. Germline lookup yields CDR1 SGHVS and CDR2 FQNEAQ. The V gene lost 5 bases and the J gene lost 5 bases, with 21 bases spanning the gap. The CDR3 region has the DNA TGTGCCAGCAGCGCTCGGGGAGGCCACCACTCTTATGGCTACACCTTC. Protein: CASSARGGHHSYGYTF.

The chain links TRBV11-3 to TRBJ1-2; D possibly corresponds to TRBD1 (5 bases). The CDR3 totals 15 residues. The germline V gene has CDR1 SGHNT and CDR2 YENEEA. Trimming took 5 bases from V and 1 from J, leaving 14 bases between them. CDR3 loop: CASSPRVGGNYGYTF. The CDR3 DNA is TGTGCCAGCAGCCCCAGGGTTGGGGGTAACTATGGCTACACCTTC.

This clonotype appeared a few times. V and J are TRBV30 and TRBJ1-2, with a possible D match to TRBD1 (5 bases). V lost 0 bases, J lost 4 bases, and 21 bases lay in between. The CDR3 spans 17 residues. The germline V gene encodes CDR1 GTSNPN and CDR2 SVGIG (reference sequence). The CDR3 DNA follows: TGTGCCTGGAGTGTATCGGCAGGGAAGGATTGGATCTATGGCTACACCTTC. Translated, it gives CAWSVSAGKDWIYGYTF.

The rearrangement links TRBV30 to TRBJ2-3; TRBD1 agrees at 10 bases. The V and J ends lost 2 bases and 3 bases, in that order; junction bases with no gene match: 14. This CDR3 comprises 18 residues. Germline V CDR1 and CDR2: GTSNPN, SVGIG (reference sequence). The CDR3 loop reads CAWSSVLGTGVSTDTQYF. The CDR3 bases are TGTGCCTGGAGTTCCGTACTTGGGACAGGGGTATCGACAGATACGCAGTATTTT.

The CDR3 loop reads CASGTGLNSPLHF. For the CDR3, the DNA is TGTGCCAGCGGGACGGGACTGAATTCACCCCTCCACTTT. The chain is built from TRBV27 and TRBJ1-6; D might be TRBD1 (5 bases). This CDR3 region has 13 residues. Germline assignment: CDR1 MNHEY and CDR2 SMNVEV (reference sequence). Trimming pared 8 bases from V and 7 bases from J, leaving 12 bases between.

V gene TRBV19 combines with J gene TRBJ1-2, with TRBD1 matching over 8 bases. The V gene end was trimmed by 5 bases and the J gene end by 6 bases; junction bases not matched to a gene: 11. The CDR3 totals 15 residues. Germline V gives CDR1 LNHDA, CDR2 SQIVND (reference sequence). CDR3 loop: CASSSLTDRGDGYTF. The CDR3 region has the DNA TGTGCCAGTAGTTCTTTGACCGACAGGGGCGATGGCTACACCTTC.

This clonotype was seen more than once but under ten times. The chain recombines TRBV19 with TRBJ1-2, with TRBD1 as a possible D gene (6 bases). The CDR3 covers 13 residues. Between the trimmed V and J ends, which lost 2 bases and 8 bases, there was a span of 12 bases. The germline gives CDR1 LNHDA, CDR2 SQIVND (reference sequence). CDR3 amino acids: CASSIHREGGYTF. CDR3 nucleotides: TGTGCCAGTAGTATACACAGGGAGGGCGGCTACACCTTC.

The chain uses TRBV7-2 and TRBJ2-1; tentatively, D is TRBD2 (5 bases). Germline lookup yields CDR1 SGHTA and CDR2 FQGNSA. The CDR3 length is 12 residues. Trimming cost V 5 bases and J 9 bases, with 11 bases left between them. For the CDR3, the DNA is TGTGCCAGCAGCCCCCTCAGCGGTGAGCAGTTCTTC. Protein: CASSPLSGEQFF.

The chain carries TRBV12-3 or TRBV12-4 and TRBJ1-5; 8 bases align to TRBD1. The CDR3 length is 16 residues. The V segment lost 6 bases and the J segment 1 base; nucleotides outside the gene matches: 8. The CDR3 protein is CASRGRTGRSNQPQHF. Written as DNA, the CDR3 is TGTGCCAGCAGGGGACGGACAGGGCGAAGCAATCAGCCCCAGCATTTT.

The rearrangement uses TRBV12-3 or TRBV12-4 and TRBJ1-1; D remains unclear. V lost 5 bases and J lost 3, with 7 bases in between. The CDR3 loop spans 12 amino acids. CDR3 region: CASSRWDTEAFF. As DNA, the CDR3 is TGTGCCAGCAGTCGTTGGGACACTGAAGCTTTCTTT.

The chain employs TRBV10-3 and TRBJ1-1; D may be TRBD1 (5 bases). The CDR3 has 14 amino acids. V lost 5 bases, J lost 3 bases, and 13 bases lay in between. Germline CDR1 ENHRY, CDR2 SYGVKD. CDR3 amino acids: CAISLTGPDTEAFF. CDR3 nucleotides: TGTGCCATCAGTCTAACAGGACCCGACACTGAAGCTTTCTTT.